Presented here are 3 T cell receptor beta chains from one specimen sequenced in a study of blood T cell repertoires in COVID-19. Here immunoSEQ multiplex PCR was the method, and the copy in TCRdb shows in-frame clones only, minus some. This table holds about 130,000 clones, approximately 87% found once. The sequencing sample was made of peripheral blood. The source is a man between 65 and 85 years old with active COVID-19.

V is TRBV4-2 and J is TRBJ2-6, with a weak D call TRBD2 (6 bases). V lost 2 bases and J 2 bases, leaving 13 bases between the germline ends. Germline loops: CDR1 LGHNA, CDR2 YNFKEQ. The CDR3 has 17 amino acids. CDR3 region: CASSQPTAGTGANVLTF. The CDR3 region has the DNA TGTGCCAGCAGCCAACCCACGGCGGGGACTGGGGCCAACGTCCTGACTTTC.

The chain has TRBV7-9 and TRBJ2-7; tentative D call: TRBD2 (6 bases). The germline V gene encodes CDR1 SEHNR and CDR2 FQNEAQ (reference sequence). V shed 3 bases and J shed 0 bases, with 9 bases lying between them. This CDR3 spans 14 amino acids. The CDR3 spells CASSFRDFSYEQYF. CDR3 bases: TGTGCCAGCAGCTTCCGGGACTTCTCCTACGAGCAGTACTTC.

The DNA for the CDR3 is TGTGCCAGCAGTATCCGACAGGGGCTGCAAGATACGCAGTATTTT. Its protein is CASSIRQGLQDTQYF. The chain is built from TRBV6-5 and TRBJ2-3, with TRBD1 identical over 8 bases. Trimming cost V 5 bases and J 5 bases; bases outside gene matches: 9. Germline V gene lookup returns CDR1 MNHEY and CDR2 SVGAGI. The CDR3 sequence is 15 residues long.